This TCR beta chain stems from a study of tumor-infiltrating lymphocytes in oesophageal squamous cell carcinoma. This clonotype was seen at least ten times. TCRdb used MiXCR to reprocess the PCR reads, holding one entry per CDR3 protein. The sample has under 20,000 distinct CDR3 sequences; roughly 43% are singletons. The germline V and J ends were trimmed by 0 bases and 8 bases, with 9 bases remaining between them. Germline V gene sequence: CDR1 SGHRS, CDR2 YFSETQ. The CDR3 consists of 13 residues. The chain recombines TRBV5-1 with TRBJ2-1; D is undetermined. The receptor was derived from a male donor with esophageal squamous cell carcinoma. Sequenced material: normal esophageal tissue next to the tumor. CDR3 sequence reads: CASSLETGDEQFF. DNA of the CDR3: TGCGCCAGCAGCTTGGAAACTGGGGATGAGCAGTTCTTC.